This entry concerns a single T cell receptor beta chain. This sample is part of a study of tumour-infiltrating T cells in Burkitt lymphoma. On the study more broadly: Overall and progression-free survival were predicted by productive clonality.

This CDR3 region has 13 residues. Trimming took 3 bases from V and 2 from J, leaving 7 bases between them. CDR1 ENHRY and CDR2 SYGVKD come from the germline V gene. Libraries were prepared by immunoSEQ multiplex PCR; TCRdb keeps only in-frame clonotypes and omits some of them. The sample lists some 5,000 clones, 16% occurring once. The receptor comes from a human donor with diffuse large B-cell lymphoma. The sequenced sample consisted of tumor tissue. The genes are TRBV10-3 and TRBJ2-5; D gene ambiguous. The CDR3 sequence: CAISDQPQETQYF. The CDR3 nucleotides read TGTGCCATCAGTGACCAGCCTCAAGAGACCCAGTACTTC.